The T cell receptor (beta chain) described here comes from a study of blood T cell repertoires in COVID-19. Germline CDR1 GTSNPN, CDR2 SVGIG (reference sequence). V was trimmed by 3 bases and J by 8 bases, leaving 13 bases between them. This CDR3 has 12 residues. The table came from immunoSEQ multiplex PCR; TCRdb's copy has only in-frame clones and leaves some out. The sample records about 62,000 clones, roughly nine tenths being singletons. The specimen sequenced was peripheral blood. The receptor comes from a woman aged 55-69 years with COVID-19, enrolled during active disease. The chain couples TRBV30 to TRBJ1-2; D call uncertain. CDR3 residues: CAWRRARSGYTF. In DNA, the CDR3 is TGTGCCTGGAGGAGGGCCCGGTCGGGCTACACCTTC.